This note documents a single TCR beta chain sequence. The CDR3 contains 18 residues. CDR1 and CDR2 from the germline V gene are MGHDK and SYGVNS. Trimming took 4 bases from V and 0 from J; bases not matched to a gene: 13. The sample is drawn from a study of Tregs in tolerant kidney transplant recipients. Assay used: immunoSEQ multiplex PCR; TCRdb lists only in-frame clones, some missing. The table records 200,000 to 300,000 clones, roughly four fifths of them present only once. The chain combines TRBV25-1 with TRBJ1-2, with 8 nucleotides matching TRBD1. Material for sequencing was CD4+ T cells from blood. This receptor was taken from a human donor in good health. The CDR3 DNA is TGTGCCAGCAGTGGAAGGAGGAGACAGGGGAGCACTAACTATGGCTACACCTTC. Translated, it gives CASSGRRRQGSTNYGYTF.